This T cell receptor (beta chain) emerged from a study of CD4+ T cells in melanoma. Study-wide results and caveats: A reported correlation linked neoantigen-specific CD4+ T cells to CD8+, macrophage and B cell function. Neoantigen-specific CD4+ T cells in melanoma reportedly had diverse differentiation states.

TCRdb keeps only in-frame clones here, not all; method: immunoSEQ multiplex PCR. The repertoire holds tens of thousands of clones, with approximately 74% as singletons. This clone occurred a few times. Its specificity is unknown. The TCR was taken from a human donor with melanoma. The source material was tumor tissue.

CDR3 loop: CASSPRQTNTGELFF. CDR3 bases: TGTGCCAGCAGCCCCCGGCAGACCAACACCGGGGAGCTGTTTTTT. The chain carries TRBV7-9 and TRBJ2-2; D call uncertain. This CDR3 has 15 amino acids. V was cut by 5 bases and J by 2 bases, with 12 bases left in between. Germline V lookup: CDR1 SEHNR, CDR2 FQNEAQ (reference sequence).